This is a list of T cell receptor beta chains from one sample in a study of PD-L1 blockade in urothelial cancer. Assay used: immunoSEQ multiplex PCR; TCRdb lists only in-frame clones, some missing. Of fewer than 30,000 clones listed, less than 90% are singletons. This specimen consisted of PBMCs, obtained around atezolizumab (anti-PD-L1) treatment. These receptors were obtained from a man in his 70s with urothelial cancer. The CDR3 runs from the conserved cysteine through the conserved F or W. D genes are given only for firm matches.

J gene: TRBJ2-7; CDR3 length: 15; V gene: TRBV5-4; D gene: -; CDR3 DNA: TGTGCCAGCAGTGTGACGGGGTCTGCAATTTACGAGCAGTACTTC; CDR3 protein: CASSVTGSAIYEQYF
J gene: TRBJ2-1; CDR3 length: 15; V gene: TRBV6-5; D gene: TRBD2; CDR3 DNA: TGTGCCAGCAGTTTGACCGCGGGAGTCGACAATGAGCAGTTCTTC; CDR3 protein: CASSLTAGVDNEQFF
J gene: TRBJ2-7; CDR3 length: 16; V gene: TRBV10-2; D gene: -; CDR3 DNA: TGCGCCAGCAGCGCTGCACGGGTAGAGAGCTCCGACGAGCAGTACTTC; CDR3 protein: CASSAARVESSDEQYF
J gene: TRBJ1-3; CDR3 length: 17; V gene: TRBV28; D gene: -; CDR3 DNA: TGTGCCAGCAGTTCGGGGGTGAGGGGCTGGAAAGGAAACACCATATATTTT; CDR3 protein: CASSSGVRGWKGNTIYF
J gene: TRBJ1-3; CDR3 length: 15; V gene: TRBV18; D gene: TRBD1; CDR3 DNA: TGTGCCAGCTCGCAAGGACAGGGCTCTGGAAACACCATATATTTT; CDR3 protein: CASSQGQGSGNTIYF
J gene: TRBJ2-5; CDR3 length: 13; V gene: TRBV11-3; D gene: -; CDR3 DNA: TGTGCCAGCAGCTTAGGGCCGTCCGAGACCCAGTACTTC; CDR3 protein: CASSLGPSETQYF
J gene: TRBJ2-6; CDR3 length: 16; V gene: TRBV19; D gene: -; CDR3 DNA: TGTGCCAGTAGCGTGAATTCAGGCTCTGGGGCCAACGTCCTGACTTTC; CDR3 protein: CASSVNSGSGANVLTF
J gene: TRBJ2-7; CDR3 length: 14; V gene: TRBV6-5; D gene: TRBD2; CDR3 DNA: TGTGCCAGCAGCCCCCTAGCGGGAGCCTACGAGCAGTACTTC; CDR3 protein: CASSPLAGAYEQYF
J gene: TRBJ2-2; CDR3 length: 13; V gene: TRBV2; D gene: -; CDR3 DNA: TGTGCCAGCAGTGAACAGAACACCGGGGAGCTGTTTTTT; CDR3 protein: CASSEQNTGELFF
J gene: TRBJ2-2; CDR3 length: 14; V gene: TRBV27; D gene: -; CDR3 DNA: TGTGCCAGCAGTGGGGGAAGGGGGACCGGGGAGCTGTTTTTT; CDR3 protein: CASSGGRGTGELFF
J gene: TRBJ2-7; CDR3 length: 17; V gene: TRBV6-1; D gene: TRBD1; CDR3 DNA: TGTGCCAGCAGTCAAGGACCTCCGGGACAGGGGGCCTACGAGCAGTACTTC; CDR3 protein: CASSQGPPGQGAYEQYF
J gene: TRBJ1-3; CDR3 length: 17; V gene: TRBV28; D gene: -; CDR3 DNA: TGTGCCAGCAGTTCAGCCCACGGCCGACTCTCTGGAAACACCATATATTTT; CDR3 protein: CASSSAHGRLSGNTIYF
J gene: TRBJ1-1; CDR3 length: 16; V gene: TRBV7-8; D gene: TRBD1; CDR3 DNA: TGTGCCAGCAGCTTACACCGGGACAGGGCGAACACTGAAGCTTTCTTT; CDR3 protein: CASSLHRDRANTEAFF
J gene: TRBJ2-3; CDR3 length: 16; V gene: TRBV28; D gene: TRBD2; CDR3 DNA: TGTGCCAGCAGCTCCGGGACTAGCGGTTTCACAGATACGCAGTATTTT; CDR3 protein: CASSSGTSGFTDTQYF
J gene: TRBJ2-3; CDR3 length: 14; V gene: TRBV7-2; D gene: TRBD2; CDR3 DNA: TGTGCCAGCAGCCTGAGCGGGAAAGCAGATACGCAGTATTTT; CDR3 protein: CASSLSGKADTQYF
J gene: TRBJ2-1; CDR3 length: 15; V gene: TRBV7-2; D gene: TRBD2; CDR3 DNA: TGTGCCAGCAGCCCTACTAGCGGGAGTGACAATGAGCAGTTCTTC; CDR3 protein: CASSPTSGSDNEQFF
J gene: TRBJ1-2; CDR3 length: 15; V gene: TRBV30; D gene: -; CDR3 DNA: TGTGCCGGGGTTGGGGTAATGGGACACCGCTATGGCTACACCTTC; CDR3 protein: CAGVGVMGHRYGYTF
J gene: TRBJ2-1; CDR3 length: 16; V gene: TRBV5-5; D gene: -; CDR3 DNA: TGTGCCAGCAGCTTGCTTAGCGCAGGTTCCTACAATGAGCAGTTCTTC; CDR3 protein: CASSLLSAGSYNEQFF
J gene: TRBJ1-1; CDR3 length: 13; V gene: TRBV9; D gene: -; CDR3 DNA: TGTGCCAGCAGCGCCCCGGGGATGGTTGAAGCTTTCTTT; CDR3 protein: CASSAPGMVEAFF
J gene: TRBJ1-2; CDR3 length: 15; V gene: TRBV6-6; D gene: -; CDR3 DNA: TGTGCCAGCAGAAAGACGAGGGGGATAAACTATGGCTACACCTTC; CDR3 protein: CASRKTRGINYGYTF
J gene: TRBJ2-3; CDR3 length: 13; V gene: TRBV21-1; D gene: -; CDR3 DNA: TGTGCCCGGATGGACAGTTGCACAGATACGCAGTATTTT; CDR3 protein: CARMDSCTDTQYF